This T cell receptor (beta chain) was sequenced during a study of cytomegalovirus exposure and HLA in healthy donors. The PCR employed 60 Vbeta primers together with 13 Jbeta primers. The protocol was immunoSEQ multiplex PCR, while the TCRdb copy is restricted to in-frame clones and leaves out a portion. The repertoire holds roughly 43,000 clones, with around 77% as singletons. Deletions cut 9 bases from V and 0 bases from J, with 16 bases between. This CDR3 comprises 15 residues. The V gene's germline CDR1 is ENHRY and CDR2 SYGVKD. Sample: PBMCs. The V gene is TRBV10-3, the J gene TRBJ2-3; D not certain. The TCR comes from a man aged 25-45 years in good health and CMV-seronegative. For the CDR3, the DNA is TGTGCCATTGCCTCTCCGACTGGGAGCACAGATACGCAGTATTTT. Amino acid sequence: CAIASPTGSTDTQYF.